Below, one T cell receptor beta chain is given with its context. What it binds is unknown. This specimen comes from a study of T cell responses to AZD1222 COVID-19 vaccine. The CDR3 sequence is 14 residues long. From germline, CDR1 is ENHRY and CDR2 SYGVKD. V dropped 4 bases and J dropped 4; count of bases not matched to a gene: 2. Notes on the study in general: Baseline seropositivity characterized only six AZD1222 recipients.

Method: immunoSEQ multiplex PCR; TCRdb's copy keeps in-frame clones and lacks some. The profile shows 200,000 to 250,000 clones, 85% to 95% of them singletons. The source is an adult in good health. The starting material was peripheral blood, obtained on day 0 of MenACWY control vaccination. This chain uses TRBV10-3 with TRBJ1-5, with 9 bases aligning to TRBD1. CDR3 coding DNA: TGTGCCATCAGTGGGGGACAGGGAAATCAGCCCCAGCATTTT. Translation: CAISGGQGNQPQHF.